Each of the 10 T cell receptor beta chains below was sequenced from the same sample in a study of blood T cell repertoires in COVID-19. Clones were sequenced by immunoSEQ multiplex PCR, and TCRdb holds only the in-frame ones, with some missing. The sample has some 74,000 clones, roughly four fifths seen once. The sequencing input was peripheral blood. All receptors derive from a man older than 75 with acute or convalescent COVID-19.

The chain is built from TRBV3-1 (or the pseudogene TRBV3-2) and TRBJ2-7, with D possibly matching TRBD1 (5 bases). Germline V gene data show CDR1 as LGHDT and CDR2 as YNNKEL (reference sequence). This CDR3 is 14 amino acids long. V lost 3 bases and J lost 1, with 10 bases in between. The CDR3 bases are TGTGCCAGCAGCCAGACAGCCCCATCCTACGAGCAGTACTTC. This codes for CASSQTAPSYEQYF.

The chain couples TRBV7-3 to TRBJ2-3; D possibly corresponds to TRBD1 (5 bases). Trimming took off 4 bases at V and 2 bases at J, with 7 bases between the two ends. Per germline, CDR1 SGHTA and CDR2 FQGTGA. This CDR3 contains 13 residues. CDR3 sequence: CASSSGHTDTQYF. CDR3 sequence (DNA): TGTGCCAGCAGCTCAGGGCACACAGATACGCAGTATTTT.

The chain links TRBV27 to TRBJ2-7, with 9 bases matching TRBD2. V dropped 4 bases and J dropped 5; count of bases not matched to a gene: 6. This CDR3 contains 14 residues. Germline CDR1 and CDR2: MNHEY and SMNVEV (reference sequence). The CDR3: CASSSLAGVNEQYF. The DNA of the CDR3 is TGTGCCAGCAGTTCTTTAGCGGGAGTTAACGAGCAGTACTTC.

This clone occurred once. The chain links TRBV12-3 or TRBV12-4 to TRBJ2-5; D is ambiguous. CDR3 length: 12 residues. Trimming took off 0 bases at V and 9 bases at J, with 8 bases between the two ends. The CDR3 loop reads CASSLAYGAQYF. In DNA form, the CDR3 reads TGTGCCAGCAGTTTAGCCTACGGTGCCCAGTACTTC.

The V and J genes are TRBV6-1 and TRBJ2-3, with a tentative D call TRBD1 (5 bases). CDR1 and CDR2 from the germline V gene are MNHNS and SASEGT. The V end lost 4 bases, the J end lost 1 base, and 21 bases lay between the germline ends. The CDR3 covers 18 residues. The CDR3 is CASSARTNQAYGTDTQYF. The CDR3 DNA reads as TGTGCCAGCAGTGCCCGGACAAACCAAGCTTATGGCACAGATACGCAGTATTTT.

The chain links TRBV6-1 to TRBJ1-5; 8 nucleotides align to TRBD1. Germline values: CDR1 MNHNS, CDR2 SASEGT. V lost 4 bases, J lost 2 bases, and 7 bases stayed unmatched. This CDR3 comprises 16 residues. CDR3 DNA: TGTGCCAGCAGTGCCGCAGGGGGCTGGGGCAATCAGCCCCAGCATTTT. It yields the protein CASSAAGGWGNQPQHF.

The rearrangement links TRBV29-1 to TRBJ2-1, with TRBD2 matching 8 bases. Unmatched junction bases numbered 15, after V lost 8 bases and J lost 0 bases. CDR1 and CDR2 from the germline V gene are SQVTM and ANQGSEA. This CDR3 is 17 amino acids long. The CDR3 DNA follows: TGCAGCTCCGGGGGTAGCGGGGTCTTAAGCTCCTACAATGAGCAGTTCTTC. It specifies CSSGGSGVLSSYNEQFF.

The V and J genes are TRBV7-8 and TRBJ2-5; 8 bases are a match to TRBD2. The CDR3 sequence is 14 residues long. The germline CDR1 and CDR2 sequences are SGHVS and FQNEAQ. The V and J ends lost 7 bases and 5 bases, in that order; junction bases with no gene match: 9. CDR3 DNA: TGTGCCAGCACCTCACCGGGGGGGCAGGAGACCCAGTACTTC. Translated, it gives CASTSPGGQETQYF.

The chain combines TRBV6-5 with TRBJ2-1, with TRBD2 matching 8 bases. With V trimmed by 2 bases and J by 4 bases, 1 base remained unmatched. Germline V gene lookup returns CDR1 MNHEY and CDR2 SVGAGI. The CDR3 is 14 amino acids. CDR3 bases: TGTGCCAGCAGTTACGGACTAGCATACAATGAGCAGTTCTTC. Its protein product is CASSYGLAYNEQFF.

The rearrangement links TRBV27 to TRBJ2-5; D is perhaps TRBD2 (5 bases). Trimming left V 2 bases short and J 5 bases short, with 9 bases between. Germline V gives CDR1 MNHEY, CDR2 SMNVEV (reference sequence). The length of the CDR3 is 13 residues. In DNA, the CDR3 is TGTGCCAGCAGTTTACGGGGAAGGGAGACCCAGTACTTC. Encoded protein: CASSLRGRETQYF.